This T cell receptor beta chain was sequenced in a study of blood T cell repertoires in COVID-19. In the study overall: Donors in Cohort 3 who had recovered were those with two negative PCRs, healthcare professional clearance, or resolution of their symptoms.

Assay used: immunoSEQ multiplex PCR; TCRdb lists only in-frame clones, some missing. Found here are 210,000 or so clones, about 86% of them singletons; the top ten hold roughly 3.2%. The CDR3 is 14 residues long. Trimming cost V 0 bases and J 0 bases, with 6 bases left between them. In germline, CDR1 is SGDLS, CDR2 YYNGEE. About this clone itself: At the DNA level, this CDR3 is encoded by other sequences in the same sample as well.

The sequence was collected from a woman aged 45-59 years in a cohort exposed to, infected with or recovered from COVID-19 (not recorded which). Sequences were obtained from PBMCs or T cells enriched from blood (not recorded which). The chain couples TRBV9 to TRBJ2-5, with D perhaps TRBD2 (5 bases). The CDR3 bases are TGTGCCAGCAGCGTAGCGGGGTACCAAGAGACCCAGTACTTC. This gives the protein CASSVAGYQETQYF.